This T cell receptor beta chain was identified during a study of long-term antiretroviral therapy in people with HIV. A v3.0 immunoSEQ assay was performed at survey level. Produced via immunoSEQ multiplex PCR; TCRdb's table is partial and in-frame only. The table has approximately 21,000 clones, more than 75% seen once. Concerning this clone itself: Its matching antigen is unknown.

One or more pre-ART and two or more post-ART PBMC samples were available from each donor. Samples held about 0.85-10 million cryopreserved PBMC, and DNA extraction followed. Study-wide points: No data were available on ART adherence, viral resistance or therapy changes.

The sequenced sample was unsorted PBMCs, obtained about 6.1 years after starting antiretroviral therapy. The clonotype originates from a man in his thirties or forties with HIV.

CDR3 nucleotides: TGTGCCAGCAGTATGGACAGCGGGAGCTATGGCTACACCTTC. Its translation is CASSMDSGSYGYTF. V is TRBV6-4 and J is TRBJ1-2, with D possibly being TRBD1 (6 bases). Germline loops: CDR1 MRHNA, CDR2 SNTAGT. This CDR3 has 14 residues. Trimming left V 5 bases short and J 4 bases short, with 14 bases between.